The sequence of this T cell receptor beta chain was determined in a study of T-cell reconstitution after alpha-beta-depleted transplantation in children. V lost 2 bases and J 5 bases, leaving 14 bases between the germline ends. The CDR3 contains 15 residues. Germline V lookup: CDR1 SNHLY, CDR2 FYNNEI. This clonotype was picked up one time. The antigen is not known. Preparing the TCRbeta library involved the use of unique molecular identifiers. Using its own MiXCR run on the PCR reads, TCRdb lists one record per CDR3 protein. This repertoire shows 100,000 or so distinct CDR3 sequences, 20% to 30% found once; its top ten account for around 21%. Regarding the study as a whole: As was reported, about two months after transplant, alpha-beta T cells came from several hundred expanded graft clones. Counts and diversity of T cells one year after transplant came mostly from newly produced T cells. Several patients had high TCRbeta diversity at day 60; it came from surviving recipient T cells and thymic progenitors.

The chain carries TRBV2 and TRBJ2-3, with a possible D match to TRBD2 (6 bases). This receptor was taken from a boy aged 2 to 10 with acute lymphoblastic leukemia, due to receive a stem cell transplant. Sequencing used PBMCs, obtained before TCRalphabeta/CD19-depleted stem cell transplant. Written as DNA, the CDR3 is TGTGCCAGCAGTGAACAGCGGAGGGGCCTAGATACGCAGTATTTT. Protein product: CASSEQRRGLDTQYF.